A single sample is the source of the 2 T cell receptor beta chains below, sequenced in a study of radiotherapy plus CTLA-4 blockade in lung cancer. Clones were read by immunoSEQ multiplex PCR, and TCRdb kept only the in-frame ones, dropping some. The table includes roughly 50,000 clones, roughly 90% detected once. Source: peripheral blood, taken from a patient treated with radiotherapy plus ipilimumab. The source of these receptors is a human donor with non-small cell lung cancer that progressed on radiotherapy plus ipilimumab. Some clones in this sample may be carry-over from other donors' samples.

The chain links TRBV30 to TRBJ2-7, with D perhaps matching TRBD1 (6 bases). The V gene lost 7 bases and the J gene lost 1 base, with 14 bases spanning the gap. This CDR3 spans 13 amino acids. The V gene's germline CDR1 is GTSNPN and CDR2 SVGIG (reference sequence). CDR3 amino acids: CASRQASSYEQYF. As DNA, the CDR3 is TGTGCCTCAAGACAGGCATCTTCCTACGAGCAGTACTTC.

This chain joins TRBV7-2 and TRBJ2-7, with D unclear. The CDR3 runs to 14 residues. Germline CDR1 is SGHTA and CDR2 is FQGNSA. The germline V and J ends were trimmed by 2 bases and 2 bases, with 10 bases remaining between them. The chain's CDR3 is CASSLLENTYEQYF. For the CDR3, the DNA is TGTGCCAGCAGCTTATTGGAGAATACCTACGAGCAGTACTTC.